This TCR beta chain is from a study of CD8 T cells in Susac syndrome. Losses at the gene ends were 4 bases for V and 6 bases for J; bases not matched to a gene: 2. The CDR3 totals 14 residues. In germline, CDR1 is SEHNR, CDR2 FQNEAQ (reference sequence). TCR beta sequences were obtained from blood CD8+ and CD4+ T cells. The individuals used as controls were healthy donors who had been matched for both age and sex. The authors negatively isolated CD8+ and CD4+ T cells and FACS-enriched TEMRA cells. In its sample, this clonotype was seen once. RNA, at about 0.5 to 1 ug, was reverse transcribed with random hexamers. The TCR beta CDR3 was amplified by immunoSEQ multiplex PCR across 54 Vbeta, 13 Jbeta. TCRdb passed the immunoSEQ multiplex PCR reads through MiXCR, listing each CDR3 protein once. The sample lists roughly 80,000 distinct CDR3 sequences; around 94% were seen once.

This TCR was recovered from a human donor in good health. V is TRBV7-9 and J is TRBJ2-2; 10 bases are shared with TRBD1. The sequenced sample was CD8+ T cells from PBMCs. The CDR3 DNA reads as TGTGCCAGCAGCTCGACAGGGGGCCCCGGGGAGCTGTTTTTT. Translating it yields CASSSTGGPGELFF.